What follows describes a single TCR beta chain. Sequencing was performed with immunoSEQ multiplex PCR; in TCRdb, only in-frame clones are kept and a portion is missing. Of around 81,000 clones listed, around 84% are singletons. The CDR3 covers 12 residues. Germline CDR1 is SGHRS and CDR2 is YFSETQ. V gave up 0 bases and J gave up 10 bases, with 10 bases separating them. This sample was taken from a study of OX40 agonist ivuxolimab in advanced cancers. Study summary: Hepatocellular carcinoma, melanoma, renal cell or head and neck cancer occurred in dose-escalation patients.

A history of autoimmune disease or systemic immunosuppression excluded patients. The chain couples TRBV5-1 to TRBJ1-2, with D possibly being TRBD1 (5 bases). Sequenced here: CD4+ or CD8+ T cells sorted from blood, sampled in a trial of the OX40 agonist ivuxolimab. The receptor comes from an adult with an advanced solid tumor such as melanoma, head and neck, liver or kidney cancer. This CDR3 reads CASSLEGTYYTF. Here the CDR3 DNA reads TGCGCCAGCAGCTTGGAAGGGACCTACTACACCTTC.